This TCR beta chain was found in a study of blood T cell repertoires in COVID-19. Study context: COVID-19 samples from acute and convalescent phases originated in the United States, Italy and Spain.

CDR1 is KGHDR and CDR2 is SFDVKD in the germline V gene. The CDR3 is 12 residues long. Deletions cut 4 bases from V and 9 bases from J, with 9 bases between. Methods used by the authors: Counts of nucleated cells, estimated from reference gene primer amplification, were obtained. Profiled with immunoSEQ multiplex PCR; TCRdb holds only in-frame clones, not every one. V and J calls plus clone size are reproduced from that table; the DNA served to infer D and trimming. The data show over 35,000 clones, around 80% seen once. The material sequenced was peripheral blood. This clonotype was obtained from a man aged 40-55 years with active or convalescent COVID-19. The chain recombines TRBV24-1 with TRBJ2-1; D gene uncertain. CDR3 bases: TGTGCCACCAGTGAGGAGTTCGGTGAGCAGTTCTTC. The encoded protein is CATSEEFGEQFF.